This is a list of T cell receptor beta chains from one sample in a study of regulatory T cells in long-lasting Graves disease. One entry per CDR3 protein results from TCRdb running MiXCR on the multiplex PCR reads. Among about 400,000 distinct CDR3 sequences listed, about a sixth were seen once. This sample also appeared in a second study, on T cells in Graves' hyperthyroidism and ophthalmopathy.

Here the sequenced sample was peripheral blood mononuclear cells (PBMCs), taken at new diagnosis, from a patient treated with antithyroid drugs. All receptors derive from a woman between 18 and 29 years old with Graves disease. Each CDR3 is given with its conserved first and last residue. D genes are given only for firm matches. Clone size is shown for a subset of rows, as once, few, many or a class of expanded clone.

D: -
J: TRBJ2-1
size: few
V: TRBV11-2
DNA: TGTGCCAGCAGCTTAGACTGGAGGGCCTACAATGAGCAGTTCTTC
CDR3: CASSLDWRAYNEQFF

D: -
J: TRBJ1-3
size: few
V: TRBV10-3
DNA: TGTGCCATCAGTGAGTCAAGATCTGGAAACACCATATATTTT
CDR3: CAISESRSGNTIYF

D: TRBD2
J: TRBJ2-3
size: -
V: TRBV15
DNA: TGTGCCACCTCTAGCGGGAGATTACAAAGCACAGATACGCAGTATTTT
CDR3: CATSSGRLQSTDTQYF

D: -
J: TRBJ1-1
size: many
V: TRBV19
DNA: TGTGCCAGTAGTATAGCCGGGCTGAACACTGAAGCTTTCTTT
CDR3: CASSIAGLNTEAFF

D: -
J: TRBJ1-1
size: many
V: TRBV6-5
DNA: TGTGCCAGCAGTTACAGCGCAGGGGAAACTGAAGCTTTCTTT
CDR3: CASSYSAGETEAFF

D: TRBD1
J: TRBJ2-1
size: many
V: TRBV4-1
DNA: TGCGCCAGCAGCCAAGAAGGGACAGGGGCGAGCTCCTACAATGAGCAGTTCTTC
CDR3: CASSQEGTGASSYNEQFF

D: TRBD2
J: TRBJ2-2
size: -
V: TRBV3-1
DNA: TGTGCCAGCAGCCAAATTGCGGGACTAGCAAGAACCGGGGAGCTGTTTTTT
CDR3: CASSQIAGLARTGELFF

D: TRBD2
J: TRBJ2-2
size: few
V: TRBV6-2/TRBV6-3
DNA: TGTGCCAGCAGGCCGGGACTAGCGGGGGGCACCGGGGAGCTGTTTTTT
CDR3: CASRPGLAGGTGELFF

D: -
J: TRBJ2-5
size: many
V: TRBV30
DNA: TGTGCCTGGAGTGTGTTCAGCGTAGAGACCCAGTACTTC
CDR3: CAWSVFSVETQYF

D: -
J: TRBJ2-7
size: many
V: TRBV6-1
DNA: TGTGCCAGCACCCTCAGTGGCGGCTACGAGCAGTACTTC
CDR3: CASTLSGGYEQYF

D: TRBD2
J: TRBJ2-7
size: -
V: TRBV19
DNA: TGTGCCAGTAGTCTTCGGGGGACTAGCGGGGGGGCGAAGTCCTACGAGCAGTACTTC
CDR3: CASSLRGTSGGAKSYEQYF

D: -
J: TRBJ1-3
size: -
V: TRBV5-6
DNA: TGTGCCAGCACTGACGTATCCTCTGGAAACACCATATATTTT
CDR3: CASTDVSSGNTIYF

D: -
J: TRBJ1-1
size: many
V: TRBV13
DNA: TGTGCCAGCAGCTTAGGGGGCCAGGCTGAAGCTTTCTTT
CDR3: CASSLGGQAEAFF

D: -
J: TRBJ2-2
size: -
V: TRBV29-1
DNA: TGCAGCGTTGATCCCGGGGGCATAGGGGAGCTGTTTTTT
CDR3: CSVDPGGIGELFF

D: -
J: TRBJ1-1
size: many
V: TRBV7-9
DNA: TGTGCCAGCAGCAGGGTTTTCGAGTCTATGAACACTGAAGCTTTCTTT
CDR3: CASSRVFESMNTEAFF

D: -
J: TRBJ2-5
size: few
V: TRBV5-1
DNA: TGCGCCAGCAGCTTGGAAGGGTCTCAAGAGACCCAGTACTTC
CDR3: CASSLEGSQETQYF

D: -
J: TRBJ2-2
size: many
V: TRBV29-1
DNA: TGCAGCGTTGCGGCTAGTACCTCGACCGGGGAGCTGTTTTTT
CDR3: CSVAASTSTGELFF

D: -
J: TRBJ2-1
size: many
V: TRBV6-5
DNA: TGTGCCAGCAGTTACTCCCCCCCAGGGGCCATAAGGAATGAGCAGTTCTTC
CDR3: CASSYSPPGAIRNEQFF

D: -
J: TRBJ1-4
size: few
V: TRBV6-1
DNA: TGTGCCAGCGGGATGGGTGAAAAACTGTTTTTT
CDR3: CASGMGEKLFF

D: -
J: TRBJ1-2
size: many
V: TRBV15
DNA: TGTGCCACCAGCCTGAACGAGAACTATGGCTACACCTTC
CDR3: CATSLNENYGYTF

D: -
J: TRBJ2-7
size: -
V: TRBV4-1
DNA: TGCGCCAGCAGCCAGGCTTCACCCTCTTACGAGCAGTACTTC
CDR3: CASSQASPSYEQYF

D: -
J: TRBJ1-2
size: -
V: TRBV3-1
DNA: TGTGCCAGCAGCCAAGATGTAGGGGCCTATGGCTACACCTTC
CDR3: CASSQDVGAYGYTF

D: -
J: TRBJ2-5
size: many
V: TRBV2
DNA: TGTGCCAGCGACCCTGCTAGCTATGGGACCCAGTACTTC
CDR3: CASDPASYGTQYF

D: -
J: TRBJ1-2
size: many
V: TRBV2
DNA: TGTGCCAGCAGTGTAGCGGCGGACTATGGCTACACCTTC
CDR3: CASSVAADYGYTF

D: -
J: TRBJ1-1
size: many
V: TRBV4-1
DNA: TGCGCCAGCAGCCAAGACTGGGGGGGGCGCACTGAAGCTTTCTTT
CDR3: CASSQDWGGRTEAFF

D: TRBD1
J: TRBJ2-7
size: many
V: TRBV29-1
DNA: TGCAGCGTTGTAGCGACCGGGACAGGGTACGAGCAGTACTTC
CDR3: CSVVATGTGYEQYF

D: TRBD2
J: TRBJ2-7
size: many
V: TRBV12-3/TRBV12-4
DNA: TGTGCCAGCAGGGGACTAGCGGGGGGCCACGAGCAGTACTTC
CDR3: CASRGLAGGHEQYF

D: -
J: TRBJ2-7
size: few
V: TRBV19
DNA: TGTGCCAGTAGTATACGAGGACCGGCCCCCGAGCAGTACTTC
CDR3: CASSIRGPAPEQYF

D: TRBD1
J: TRBJ1-1
size: many
V: TRBV19
DNA: TGTGCCAGTAGTATTCTGTTAGGGGGCGGTGAAGCTTTCTTT
CDR3: CASSILLGGGEAFF

D: TRBD2
J: TRBJ2-7
size: many
V: TRBV20-1
DNA: TGCAGTGCTAGAGTAGGCGGGGGGGCAACGGAGCAGTACTTC
CDR3: CSARVGGGATEQYF

D: TRBD2
J: TRBJ2-3
size: -
V: TRBV20-1
DNA: TGCAGTGCCAATCCCGGGACTAGCGATCCTAGCACAGATACGCAGTATTTT
CDR3: CSANPGTSDPSTDTQYF

D: -
J: TRBJ2-2
size: -
V: TRBV19
DNA: TGTGCCAGTAGTATCCCCCCCGGAGCTTCTGATGCCGGGGAGCTGTTTTTT
CDR3: CASSIPPGASDAGELFF